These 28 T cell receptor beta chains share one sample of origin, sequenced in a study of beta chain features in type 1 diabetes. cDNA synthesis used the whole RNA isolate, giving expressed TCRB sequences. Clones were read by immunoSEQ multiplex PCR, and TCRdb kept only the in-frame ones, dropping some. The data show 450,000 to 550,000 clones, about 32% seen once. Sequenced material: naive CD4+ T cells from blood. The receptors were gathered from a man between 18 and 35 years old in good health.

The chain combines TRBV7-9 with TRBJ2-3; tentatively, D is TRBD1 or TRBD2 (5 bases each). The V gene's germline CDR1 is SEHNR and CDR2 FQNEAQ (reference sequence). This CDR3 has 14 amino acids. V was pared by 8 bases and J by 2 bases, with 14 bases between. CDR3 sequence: CASGRDRATDTQYF. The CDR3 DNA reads TGTGCCAGCGGCCGGGACCGAGCCACAGATACGCAGTATTTT.

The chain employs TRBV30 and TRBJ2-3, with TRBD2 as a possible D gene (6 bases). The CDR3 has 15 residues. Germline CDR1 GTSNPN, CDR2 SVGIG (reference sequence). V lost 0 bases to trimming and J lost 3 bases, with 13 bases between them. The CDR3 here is CAWSVSGRRTDTQYF. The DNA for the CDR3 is TGTGCCTGGAGTGTAAGTGGGAGGAGAACAGATACGCAGTATTTT.

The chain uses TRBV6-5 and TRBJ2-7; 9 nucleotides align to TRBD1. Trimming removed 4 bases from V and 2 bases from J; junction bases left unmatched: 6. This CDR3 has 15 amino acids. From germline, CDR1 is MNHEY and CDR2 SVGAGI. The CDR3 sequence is CASSSPRQGAYEQYF. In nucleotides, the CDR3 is TGTGCCAGCAGTTCCCCGAGACAGGGGGCCTACGAGCAGTACTTC.

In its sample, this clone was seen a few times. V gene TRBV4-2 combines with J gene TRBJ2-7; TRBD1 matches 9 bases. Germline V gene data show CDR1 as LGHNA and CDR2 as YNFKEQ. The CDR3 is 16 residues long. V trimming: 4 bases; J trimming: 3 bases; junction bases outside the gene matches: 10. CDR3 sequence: CASSLALGTGNYEQYF. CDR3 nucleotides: TGTGCCAGCAGCCTCGCCCTGGGGACAGGGAACTACGAGCAGTACTTC.

CDR3 nucleotides: TGTGCCAGCTCACCACCTCAGGGGGAGATAGAGCAGTACTTC. Protein: CASSPPQGEIEQYF. V gene TRBV18 combines with J gene TRBJ2-7, with TRBD1 identical over 7 bases. This CDR3 has 14 amino acids. V shed 0 bases and J 7 bases; nucleotides not matched to a gene: 6. Germline CDR1 KGHSH, CDR2 LQKENI.

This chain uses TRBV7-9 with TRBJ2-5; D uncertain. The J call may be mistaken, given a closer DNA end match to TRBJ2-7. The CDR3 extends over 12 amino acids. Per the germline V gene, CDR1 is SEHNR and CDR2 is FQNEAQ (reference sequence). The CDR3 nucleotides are TGTGCCAGCAGCTTAGGGTCCTACGAGCAGTACTTC. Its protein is CASSLGSYEQYF.

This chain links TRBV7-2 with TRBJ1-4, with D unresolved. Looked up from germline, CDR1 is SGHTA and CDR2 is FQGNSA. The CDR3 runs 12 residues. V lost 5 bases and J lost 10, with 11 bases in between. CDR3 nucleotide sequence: TGTGCCAGCAGCACCCAACCTGGAAAACTGTTTTTT. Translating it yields CASSTQPGKLFF. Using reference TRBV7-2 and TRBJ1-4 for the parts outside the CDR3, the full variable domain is GAGVSQSPSNKVTEKGKDVELRCDPISGHTALYWYRQSLGQGLEFLIYFQGNSAPDKSGLPSDRFSAERTGGSVSTLTIQRTQQEDSAVYLCASSTQPGKLFFGSGTQLSVL.

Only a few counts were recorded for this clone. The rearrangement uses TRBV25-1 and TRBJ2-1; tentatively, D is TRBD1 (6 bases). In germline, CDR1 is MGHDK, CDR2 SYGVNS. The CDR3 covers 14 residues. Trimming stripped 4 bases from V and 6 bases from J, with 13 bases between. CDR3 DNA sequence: TGTGCCAGCAGTGCGGCAGGGGCGAGCAATGAGCAGTTCTTC. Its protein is CASSAAGASNEQFF.

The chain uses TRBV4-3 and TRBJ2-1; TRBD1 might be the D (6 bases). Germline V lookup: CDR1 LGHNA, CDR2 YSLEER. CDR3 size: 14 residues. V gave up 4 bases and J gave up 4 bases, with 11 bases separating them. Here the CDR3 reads CASSRSRGYNEQFF. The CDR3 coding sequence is TGCGCCAGCAGCCGATCCAGGGGATACAATGAGCAGTTCTTC.

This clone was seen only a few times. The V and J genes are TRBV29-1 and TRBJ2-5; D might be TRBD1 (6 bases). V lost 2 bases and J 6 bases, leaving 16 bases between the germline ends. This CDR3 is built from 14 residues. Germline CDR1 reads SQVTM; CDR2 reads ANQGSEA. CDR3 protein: CSVEFVRGAQTQYF. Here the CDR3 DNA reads TGCAGCGTTGAATTTGTCAGGGGAGCGCAGACCCAGTACTTC.

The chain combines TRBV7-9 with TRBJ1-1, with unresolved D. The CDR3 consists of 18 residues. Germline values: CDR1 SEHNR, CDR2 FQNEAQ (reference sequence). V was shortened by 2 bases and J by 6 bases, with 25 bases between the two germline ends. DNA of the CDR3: TGTGCCAGCAGCTTATACCCCCTCAAGCGGGTTGGTAGGTCTGAAGCTTTCTTT. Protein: CASSLYPLKRVGRSEAFF.

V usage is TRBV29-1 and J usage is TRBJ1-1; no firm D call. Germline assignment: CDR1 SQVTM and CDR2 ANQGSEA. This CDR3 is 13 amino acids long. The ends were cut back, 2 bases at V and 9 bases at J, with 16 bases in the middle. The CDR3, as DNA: TGCAGCGTTGAACGGGCCACCCCTGGGCAAGCTTTCTTT. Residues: CSVERATPGQAFF.

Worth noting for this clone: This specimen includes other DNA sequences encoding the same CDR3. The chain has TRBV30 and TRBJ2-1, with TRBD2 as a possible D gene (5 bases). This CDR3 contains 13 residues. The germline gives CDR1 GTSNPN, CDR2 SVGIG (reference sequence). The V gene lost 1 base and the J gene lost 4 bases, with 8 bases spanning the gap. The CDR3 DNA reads TGTGCCTGGAGTGGCGGGCCATACAATGAGCAGTTCTTC. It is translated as CAWSGGPYNEQFF.

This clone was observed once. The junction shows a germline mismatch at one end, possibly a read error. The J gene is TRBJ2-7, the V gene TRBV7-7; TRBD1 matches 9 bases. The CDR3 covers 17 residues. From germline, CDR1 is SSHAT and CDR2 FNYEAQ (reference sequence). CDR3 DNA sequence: TGTGCTAGCAGCCCACGAAAAAGCGGGACAGGGATAGACGAGCAGTACTTC. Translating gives CASSPRKSGTGIDEQYF.

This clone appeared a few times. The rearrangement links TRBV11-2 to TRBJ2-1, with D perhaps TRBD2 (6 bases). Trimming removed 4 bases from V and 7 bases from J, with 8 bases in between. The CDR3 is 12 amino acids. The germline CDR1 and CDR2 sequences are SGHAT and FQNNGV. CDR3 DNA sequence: TGTGCCAGCAGCTACGGAGGGAATGAGCAGTTCTTC. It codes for CASSYGGNEQFF.

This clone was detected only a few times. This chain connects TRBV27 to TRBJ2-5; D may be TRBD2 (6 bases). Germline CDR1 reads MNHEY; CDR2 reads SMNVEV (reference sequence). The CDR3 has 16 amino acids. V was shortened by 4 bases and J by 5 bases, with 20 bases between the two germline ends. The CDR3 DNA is TGTGCCAGCAGTTCCCCCTCGAGGGCCGGAGGGGAGACCCAGTACTTC. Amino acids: CASSSPSRAGGETQYF.

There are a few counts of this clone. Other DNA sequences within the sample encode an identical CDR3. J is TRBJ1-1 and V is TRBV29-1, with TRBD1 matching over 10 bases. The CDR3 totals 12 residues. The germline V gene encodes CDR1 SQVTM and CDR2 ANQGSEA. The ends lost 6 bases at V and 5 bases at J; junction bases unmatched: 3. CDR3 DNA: TGCAGCGTACGGACAGGGGGGACTGAAGCTTTCTTT. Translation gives CSVRTGGTEAFF.

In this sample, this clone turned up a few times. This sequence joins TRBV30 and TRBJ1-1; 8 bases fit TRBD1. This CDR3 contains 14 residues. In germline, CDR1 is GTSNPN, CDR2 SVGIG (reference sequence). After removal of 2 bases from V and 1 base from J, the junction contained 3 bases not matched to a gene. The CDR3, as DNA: TGTGCCTGGAGTTCGGGACAGGAGAACACTGAAGCTTTCTTT. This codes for CAWSSGQENTEAFF.

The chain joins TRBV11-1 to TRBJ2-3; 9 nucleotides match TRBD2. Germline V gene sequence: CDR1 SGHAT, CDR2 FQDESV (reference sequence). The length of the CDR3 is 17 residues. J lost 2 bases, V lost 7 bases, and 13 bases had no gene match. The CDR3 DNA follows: TGTGCCAGCACCAAGGGGCTACCGGGACTAGCCACAGATACGCAGTATTTT. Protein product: CASTKGLPGLATDTQYF.

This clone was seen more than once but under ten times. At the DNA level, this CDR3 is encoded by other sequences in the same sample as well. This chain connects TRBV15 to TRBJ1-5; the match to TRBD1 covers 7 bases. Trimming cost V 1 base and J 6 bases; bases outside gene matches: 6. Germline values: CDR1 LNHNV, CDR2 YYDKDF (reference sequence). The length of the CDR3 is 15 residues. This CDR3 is CATSRVGQGGQPQHF. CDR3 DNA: TGTGCCACCAGCAGAGTTGGGCAGGGGGGTCAGCCCCAGCATTTT.

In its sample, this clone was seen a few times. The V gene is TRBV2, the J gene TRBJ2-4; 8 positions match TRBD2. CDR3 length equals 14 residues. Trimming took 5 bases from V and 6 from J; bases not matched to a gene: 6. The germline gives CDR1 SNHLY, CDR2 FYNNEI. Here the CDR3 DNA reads TGTGCCAGCAGTTCCCTTAGCGGGGTAAACATTCAGTACTTC. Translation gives CASSSLSGVNIQYF.

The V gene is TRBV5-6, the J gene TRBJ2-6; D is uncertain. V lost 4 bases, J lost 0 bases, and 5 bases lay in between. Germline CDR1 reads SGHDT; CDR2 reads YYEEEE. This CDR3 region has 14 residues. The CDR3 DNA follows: TGTGCCAGCAGCGAATACTCTGGGGCCAACGTCCTGACTTTC. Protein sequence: CASSEYSGANVLTF.

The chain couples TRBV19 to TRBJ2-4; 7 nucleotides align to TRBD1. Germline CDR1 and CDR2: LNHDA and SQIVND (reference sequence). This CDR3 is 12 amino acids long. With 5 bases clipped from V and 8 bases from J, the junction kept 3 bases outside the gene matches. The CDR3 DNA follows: TGTGCCAGTAGTGTACAGGGGCACATTCAGTACTTC. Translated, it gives CASSVQGHIQYF. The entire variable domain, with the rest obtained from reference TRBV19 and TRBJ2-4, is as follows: DGGITQSPKYLFRKEGQNVTLSCEQNLNHDAMYWYRQDPGQGLRLIYYSQIVNDFQKGDIAEGYSVSREKKESFPLTVTSAQKNPTAFYLCASSVQGHIQYFGAGTRLSVL.

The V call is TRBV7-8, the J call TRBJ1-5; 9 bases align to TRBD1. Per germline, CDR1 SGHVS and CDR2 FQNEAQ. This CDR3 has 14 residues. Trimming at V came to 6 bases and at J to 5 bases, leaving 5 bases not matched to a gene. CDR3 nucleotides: TGTGCCAGCAGGAGAGGGGACAGGGATCAGCCCCAGCATTTT. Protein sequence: CASRRGDRDQPQHF.

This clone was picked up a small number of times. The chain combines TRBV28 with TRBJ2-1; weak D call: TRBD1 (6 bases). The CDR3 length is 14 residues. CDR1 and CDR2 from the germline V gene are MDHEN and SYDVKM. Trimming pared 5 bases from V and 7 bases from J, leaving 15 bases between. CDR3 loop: CASSKGDIPNEQFF. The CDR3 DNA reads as TGTGCCAGCAGTAAGGGGGATATCCCGAATGAGCAGTTCTTC.

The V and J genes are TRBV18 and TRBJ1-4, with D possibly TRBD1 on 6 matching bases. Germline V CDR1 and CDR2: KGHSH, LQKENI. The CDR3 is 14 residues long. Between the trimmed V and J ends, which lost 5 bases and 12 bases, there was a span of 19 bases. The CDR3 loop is CASSYRDMEAELFF. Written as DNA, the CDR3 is TGTGCCAGCTCATACAGGGACATGGAGGCGGAACTGTTTTTT.

CDR3 residues: CASSRLAGENEQYF. The CDR3 DNA follows: TGCGCCAGCAGCCGACTAGCGGGAGAAAACGAGCAGTACTTC. The genes are TRBV5-1 and TRBJ2-7, with 12 positions matching TRBD2. Trimming cost V 4 bases and J 5 bases; bases outside gene matches: 4. Germline values: CDR1 SGHRS, CDR2 YFSETQ. The CDR3 has 14 amino acids.

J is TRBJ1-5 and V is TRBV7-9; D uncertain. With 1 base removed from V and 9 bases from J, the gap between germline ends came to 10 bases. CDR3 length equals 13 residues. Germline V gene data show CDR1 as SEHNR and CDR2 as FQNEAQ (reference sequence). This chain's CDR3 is CASSLGHRGPQHF. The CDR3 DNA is TGTGCCAGCAGCTTAGGACACCGGGGGCCCCAGCATTTT.